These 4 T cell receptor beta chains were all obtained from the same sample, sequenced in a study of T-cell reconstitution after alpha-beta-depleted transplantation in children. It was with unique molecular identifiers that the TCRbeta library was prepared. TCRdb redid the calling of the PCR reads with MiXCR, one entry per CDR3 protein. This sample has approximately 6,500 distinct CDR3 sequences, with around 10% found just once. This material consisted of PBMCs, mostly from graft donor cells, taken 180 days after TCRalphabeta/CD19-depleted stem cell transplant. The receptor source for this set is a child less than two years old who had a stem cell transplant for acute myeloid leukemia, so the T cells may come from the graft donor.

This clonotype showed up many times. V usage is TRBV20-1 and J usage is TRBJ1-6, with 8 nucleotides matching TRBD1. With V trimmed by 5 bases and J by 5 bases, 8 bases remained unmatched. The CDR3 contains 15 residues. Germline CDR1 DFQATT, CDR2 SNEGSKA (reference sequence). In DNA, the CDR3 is TGCAGTGCTGCCGCCGGGACAGGACATAATTCACCCCTCCACTTT. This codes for CSAAAGTGHNSPLHF.

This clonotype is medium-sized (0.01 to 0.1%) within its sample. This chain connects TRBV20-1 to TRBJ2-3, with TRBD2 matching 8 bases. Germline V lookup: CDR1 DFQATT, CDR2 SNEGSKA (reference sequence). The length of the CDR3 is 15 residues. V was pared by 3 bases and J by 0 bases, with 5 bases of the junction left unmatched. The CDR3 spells CSASISGTSTDTQYF. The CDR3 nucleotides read TGCAGTGCTAGCATTAGCGGGACTAGCACAGATACGCAGTATTTT.

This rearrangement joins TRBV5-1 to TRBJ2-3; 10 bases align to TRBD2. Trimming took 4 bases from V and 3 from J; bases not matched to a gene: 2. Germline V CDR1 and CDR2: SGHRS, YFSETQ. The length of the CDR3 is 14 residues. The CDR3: CASSEAGGTDTQYF. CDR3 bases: TGCGCCAGCAGCGAAGCGGGAGGGACAGATACGCAGTATTTT.

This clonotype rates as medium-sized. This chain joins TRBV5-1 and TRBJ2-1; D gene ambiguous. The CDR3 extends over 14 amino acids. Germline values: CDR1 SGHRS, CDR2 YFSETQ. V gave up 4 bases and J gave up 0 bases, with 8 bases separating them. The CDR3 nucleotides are TGCGCCAGCAGCGGCGGTAGCTCCTACAATGAGCAGTTCTTC. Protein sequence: CASSGGSSYNEQFF.